A selection of T cell receptor beta chains follows, all from one sample in a study of blood T cells in healthy people across ages. TCRdb re-derived calls from the 5' RACE reads in MiXCR, one entry per CDR3 protein. The table lists 760,000 or so distinct CDR3 sequences, 25% of them singletons, with roughly 9% in the top ten. Another study also made use of these data, one on T cells of mothers and their children.

Sequenced sample: blood. These receptors were obtained from a boy aged 5-17 years in good health. Both conserved end residues are part of each CDR3. The D gene is left open where the match is weak. A row's size may be missing; if present it is once, few, many or a size class.

d_call j_call v_call clone_size cdr3_aa cdr3_nt
- TRBJ1-2 TRBV6-1 - CASSPPGQRVASNYGYTF TGTGCCAGCAGCCCCCCCGGACAGCGAGTGGCCTCTAACTATGGCTACACCTTC
- TRBJ2-1 TRBV28 few CASSPPGFDEQFF TGTGCCAGCAGCCCCCCAGGCTTTGATGAGCAGTTCTTC
- TRBJ2-2 TRBV20-1 - CSARVTNTGELFF TGCAGTGCTAGAGTTACAAACACCGGGGAGCTGTTTTTT
TRBD2 TRBJ2-3 TRBV4-2 few CASSHGTSAYRTDTQYF TGTGCCAGCAGCCACGGGACTAGCGCATACCGCACAGATACGCAGTATTTT
TRBD1 TRBJ1-2 TRBV5-6 few CASRESGQGYGYTF TGTGCCAGCAGGGAGAGCGGACAGGGGTATGGCTACACCTTC
TRBD1 TRBJ1-2 TRBV29-1 - CSVAPPVAQGYGYTF TGCAGCGTTGCCCCCCCCGTGGCACAGGGGTATGGCTACACCTTC
- TRBJ1-2 TRBV12-3/TRBV12-4 few CASSPDSFGYTF TGTGCCAGCAGTCCTGACAGTTTTGGCTACACCTTC
TRBD2 TRBJ2-5 TRBV28 - CASSLVLASGGRQETQYF TGTGCCAGCAGTTTAGTTTTGGCTAGCGGGGGCCGACAAGAGACCCAGTACTTC
- TRBJ2-3 TRBV25-1 - CASSFHTQYF TGTGCCAGCAGTTTCCATACGCAGTATTTT
- TRBJ2-1 TRBV14 few CASSQDRDTYSYNEQFF TGTGCCAGCAGCCAAGATCGGGACACCTACTCCTACAATGAGCAGTTCTTC
TRBD1 TRBJ1-5 TRBV5-6 few CASSLAGTGGSQPQHF TGTGCCAGCAGCTTGGCCGGGACAGGGGGCTCTCAGCCCCAGCATTTT
- TRBJ2-1 TRBV7-2 - CASSLASLRAAQQFF TGTGCCAGCAGCTTAGCGTCCCTGCGCGCGGCGCAGCAGTTCTTC
- TRBJ2-3 TRBV6-5 many CASTLGDTQYF TGTGCCAGCACTTTGGGGGATACGCAGTATTTT
- TRBJ2-3 TRBV12-3/TRBV12-4 few CASSLGGPTDTQYF TGTGCCAGCAGTTTAGGTGGACCCACAGATACGCAGTATTTT
TRBD2 TRBJ2-5 TRBV7-2 few CASSLMLTSGRPTQETQYF TGTGCCAGCAGCTTAATGCTAACTAGCGGGAGGCCCACCCAAGAGACCCAGTACTTC